The entry below gives a single T cell receptor (beta chain) sequence along with its context. The antigen is undetermined. Trimming pared 7 bases from V and 2 bases from J, leaving 21 bases between. Germline lookup yields CDR1 SGHVS and CDR2 FNYEAQ. This CDR3 comprises 16 residues. Donors were ostensibly healthy at sampling, although undocumented immune exposures were probable. This sample was included in a study of cytomegalovirus exposure and HLA in healthy donors. General study results and limits: CMV serostatus was the sole immune exposure information available. Further analysis was carried out later, and it showed several of the most significant clusters appearing linked to common viral pathogens.

The PCR ran on 60 Vbeta and 13 Jbeta primers. The protocol was immunoSEQ multiplex PCR, while the TCRdb copy is restricted to in-frame clones and leaves out a portion. The sample lists some 200,000 clones, about 84% occurring once. The sequenced sample consisted of PBMCs. This receptor was obtained from a man aged 50 to 59 in good health and CMV-seronegative. J is TRBJ2-7 and V is TRBV7-6; D may be TRBD2 (6 bases). Written as DNA, the CDR3 is TGTGCCAGCACCCAACTAGCCGGGGGTACGGCCTACGAGCAGTACTTC. Its translation: CASTQLAGGTAYEQYF.